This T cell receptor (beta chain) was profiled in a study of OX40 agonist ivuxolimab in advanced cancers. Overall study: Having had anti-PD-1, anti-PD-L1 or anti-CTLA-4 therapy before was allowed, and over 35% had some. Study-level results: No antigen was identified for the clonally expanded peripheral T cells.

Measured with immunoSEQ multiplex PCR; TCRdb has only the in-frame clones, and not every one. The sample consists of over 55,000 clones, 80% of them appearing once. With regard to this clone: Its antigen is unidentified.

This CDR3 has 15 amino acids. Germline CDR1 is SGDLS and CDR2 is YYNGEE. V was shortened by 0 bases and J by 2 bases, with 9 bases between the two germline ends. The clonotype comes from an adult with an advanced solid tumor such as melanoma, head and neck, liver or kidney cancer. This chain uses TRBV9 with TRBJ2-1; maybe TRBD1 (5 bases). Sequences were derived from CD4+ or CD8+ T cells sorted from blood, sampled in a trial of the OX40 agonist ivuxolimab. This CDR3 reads CASSVGQNPYNEQFF. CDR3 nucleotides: TGTGCCAGCAGCGTAGGACAGAACCCCTACAATGAGCAGTTCTTC.